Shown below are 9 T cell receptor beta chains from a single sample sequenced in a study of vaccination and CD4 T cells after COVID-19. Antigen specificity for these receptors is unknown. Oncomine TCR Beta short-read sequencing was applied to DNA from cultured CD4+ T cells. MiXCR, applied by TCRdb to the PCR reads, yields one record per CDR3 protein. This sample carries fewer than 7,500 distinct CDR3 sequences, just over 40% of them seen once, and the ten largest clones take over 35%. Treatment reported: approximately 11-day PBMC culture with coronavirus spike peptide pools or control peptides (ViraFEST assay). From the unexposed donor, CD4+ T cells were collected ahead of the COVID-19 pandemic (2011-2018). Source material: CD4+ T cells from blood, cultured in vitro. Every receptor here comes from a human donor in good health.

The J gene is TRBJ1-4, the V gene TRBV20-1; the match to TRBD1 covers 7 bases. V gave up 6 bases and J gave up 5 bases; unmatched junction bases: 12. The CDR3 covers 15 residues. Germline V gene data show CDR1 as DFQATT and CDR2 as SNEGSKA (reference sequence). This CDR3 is CSATLGTVGNEKLFF. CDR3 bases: TGCAGTGCAACACTTGGGACAGTGGGGAATGAAAAACTGTTTTTT.

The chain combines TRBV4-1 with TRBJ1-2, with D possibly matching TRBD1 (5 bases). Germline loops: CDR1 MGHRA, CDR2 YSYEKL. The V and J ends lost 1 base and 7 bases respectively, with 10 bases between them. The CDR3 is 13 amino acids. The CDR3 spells CASSQVGVGGYTF. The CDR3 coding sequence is TGCGCCAGCAGCCAAGTGGGGGTTGGTGGCTACACCTTC.

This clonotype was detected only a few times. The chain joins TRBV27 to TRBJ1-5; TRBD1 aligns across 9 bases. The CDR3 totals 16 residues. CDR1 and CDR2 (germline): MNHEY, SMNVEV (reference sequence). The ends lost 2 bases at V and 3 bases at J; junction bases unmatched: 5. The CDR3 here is CASSLEGTGFNQPQHF. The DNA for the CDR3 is TGTGCCAGCAGTTTAGAAGGGACAGGGTTCAATCAGCCCCAGCATTTT.

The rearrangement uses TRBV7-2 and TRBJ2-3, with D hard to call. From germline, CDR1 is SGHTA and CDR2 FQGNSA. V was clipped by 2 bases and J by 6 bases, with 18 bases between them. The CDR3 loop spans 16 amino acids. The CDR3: CASSLTPPPVRDTQYF. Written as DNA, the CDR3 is TGTGCCAGCAGCTTAACACCCCCACCCGTCCGGGATACGCAGTATTTT.

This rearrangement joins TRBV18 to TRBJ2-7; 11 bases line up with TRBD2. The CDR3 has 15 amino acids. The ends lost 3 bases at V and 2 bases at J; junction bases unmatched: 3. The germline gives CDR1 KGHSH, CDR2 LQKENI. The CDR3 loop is CASSPRLAGPYEQYF. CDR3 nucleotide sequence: TGTGCCAGCTCACCGAGACTAGCGGGGCCCTACGAGCAGTACTTC.

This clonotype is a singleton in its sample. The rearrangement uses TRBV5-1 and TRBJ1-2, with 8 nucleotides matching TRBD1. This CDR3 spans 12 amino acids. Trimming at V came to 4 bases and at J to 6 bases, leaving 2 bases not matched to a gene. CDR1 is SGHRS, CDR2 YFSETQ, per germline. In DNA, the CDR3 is TGCGCCAGCAGCCGGGACAGGAATGGCTACACCTTC. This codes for CASSRDRNGYTF.

Here the CDR3 DNA reads TGTGCCAGCAGTCCCCCGGGGAACACTGAAGCTTTCTTT. Translated: CASSPPGNTEAFF. The V and J genes are TRBV2 and TRBJ1-1; D ambiguous. This CDR3 has 13 amino acids. V gave up 5 bases and J gave up 1 base, with 8 bases separating them. CDR1 is SNHLY and CDR2 is FYNNEI in the germline V gene.

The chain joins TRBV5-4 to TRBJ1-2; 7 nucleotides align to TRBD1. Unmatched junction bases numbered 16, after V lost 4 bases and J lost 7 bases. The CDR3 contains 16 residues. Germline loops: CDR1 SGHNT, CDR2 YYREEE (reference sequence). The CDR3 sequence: CASSPAGGKLGSGYTF. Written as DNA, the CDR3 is TGTGCCAGCAGCCCCGCAGGGGGAAAGTTGGGAAGTGGCTACACCTTC.

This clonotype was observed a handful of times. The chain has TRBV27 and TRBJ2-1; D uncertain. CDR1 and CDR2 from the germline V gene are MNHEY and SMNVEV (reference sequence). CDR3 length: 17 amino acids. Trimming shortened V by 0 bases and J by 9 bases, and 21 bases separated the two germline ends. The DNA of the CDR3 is TGTGCCAGCAGTTTATCGATCCTCCGGCCCATTTTAGGTGAGCAGTTCTTC. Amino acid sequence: CASSLSILRPILGEQFF.